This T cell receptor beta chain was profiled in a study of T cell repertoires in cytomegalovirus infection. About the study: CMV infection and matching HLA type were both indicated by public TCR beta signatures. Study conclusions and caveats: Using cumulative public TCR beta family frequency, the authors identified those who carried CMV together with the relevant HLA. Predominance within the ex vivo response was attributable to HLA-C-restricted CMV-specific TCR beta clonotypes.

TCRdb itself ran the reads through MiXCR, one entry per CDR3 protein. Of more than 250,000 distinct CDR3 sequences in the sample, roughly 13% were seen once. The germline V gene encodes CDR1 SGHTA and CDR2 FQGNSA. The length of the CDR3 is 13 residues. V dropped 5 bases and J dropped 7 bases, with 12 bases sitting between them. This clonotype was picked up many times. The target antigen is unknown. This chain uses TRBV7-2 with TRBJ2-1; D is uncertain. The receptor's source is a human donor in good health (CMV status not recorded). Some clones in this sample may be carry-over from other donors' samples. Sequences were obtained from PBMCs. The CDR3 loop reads CASSANGWNEQFF. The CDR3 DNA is TGTGCCAGCAGCGCGAATGGGTGGAATGAGCAGTTCTTC.